A single sample is the source of the 30 T cell receptor beta chains below, sequenced in a study of identical twins. Each CDR3 protein gets one entry after TCRdb re-called the 5' RACE reads with MiXCR. Here the sample spans a few hundred thousand distinct CDR3 sequences, 6.5% to 8% being singletons. This sample also belongs to another study, concerning T cells expressing NK-cell markers.

The sequenced sample was CD8+ T cells sorted from blood. Source of these receptors: a woman younger than 30 in good health.

V is TRBV19 and J is TRBJ2-7, with 10 bases that match TRBD1. The CDR3 has 18 residues. Germline CDR1 reads LNHDA; CDR2 reads SQIVND (reference sequence). With V trimmed by 1 base and J by 0 bases, 9 bases remained unmatched. The CDR3 loop is CASSIALTGGGNSYEQYF. In DNA form, the CDR3 reads TGTGCCAGTAGTATAGCCCTGACAGGGGGCGGAAACTCCTACGAGCAGTACTTC.

There are many counts of this clonotype. The gene calls are TRBV12-3 or TRBV12-4 and TRBJ2-6; no clear D gene. Trimming took off 7 bases at V and 2 bases at J, with 6 bases between the two ends. The CDR3 has 13 residues. This CDR3 is CASTSPGANVLTF. In DNA form, the CDR3 reads TGTGCCAGCACCAGCCCTGGGGCCAACGTCCTGACTTTC.

This clonotype came up a few times. The V gene is TRBV28, the J gene TRBJ2-7; tentatively, D is TRBD1 (5 bases). With 6 bases removed from V and 3 bases from J, the gap between germline ends came to 9 bases. This CDR3 spans 12 amino acids. Germline CDR1 is MDHEN and CDR2 is SYDVKM. DNA of the CDR3: TGTGCCAGCAGATCCGACAGCTACGAGCAGTACTTC. It is translated as CASRSDSYEQYF.

This clonotype appeared many times. V usage is TRBV7-2 and J usage is TRBJ2-1; 8 nucleotides match TRBD2. J was trimmed by 8 bases and V by 5 bases; bases with no gene match: 14. Per germline, CDR1 SGHTA and CDR2 FQGNSA. The CDR3 spans 16 residues. The CDR3 reads CASSRTPSGRWDEQFF. CDR3 DNA: TGTGCCAGCAGCCGGACCCCTAGCGGGCGCTGGGATGAGCAGTTCTTC.

This clonotype came up a few times. This chain uses TRBV9 with TRBJ1-5, with TRBD1 matching over 7 bases. CDR3 size: 16 residues. The ends lost 4 bases at V and 2 bases at J; junction bases unmatched: 9. The germline V gene has CDR1 SGDLS and CDR2 YYNGEE. The CDR3 coding sequence is TGTGCCAGCAGCCGAGGGAGGGGGCTTGGCAATCAGCCCCAGCATTTT. Protein: CASSRGRGLGNQPQHF.

This clonotype turned up a few times. The chain carries TRBV20-1 and TRBJ2-7; 11 bases are shared with TRBD2. This CDR3 contains 14 residues. Germline-derived CDR1 and CDR2 are DFQATT and SNEGSKA (reference sequence). J was trimmed by 3 bases and V by 0 bases; bases with no gene match: 1. For the CDR3, the DNA is TGCAGTGCTAGAGAACTAGCGGGAGTCTACGAGCAGTACTTC. It encodes CSARELAGVYEQYF.

Worth noting for this clonotype: This may be a read error, as it is one base from a much larger clone. No conserved phenylalanine or tryptophan is present at the end of the CDR3, so a read error is the likely explanation. The rearrangement joins TRBV7-9 to TRBJ2-3; D perhaps matches TRBD2 (6 bases). Germline loops: CDR1 SEHNR, CDR2 FQNEAQ (reference sequence). V shed 8 bases and J shed 8 bases, with 17 bases lying between them. This CDR3 comprises 13 residues. The CDR3 DNA reads as TGTGCCAGCTCGGAGGGATTAGAAGCTACGCAGTATTAT. The encoded protein is CASSEGLEATQYY.

This clonotype was counted ten times or more. The chain has TRBV12-3 or TRBV12-4 and TRBJ1-2; D gene ambiguous. The CDR3 covers 13 residues. Deletions cut 3 bases from V and 8 bases from J, with 13 bases between. CDR3 DNA: TGTGCCAGCAGTTTTGGGTCGCCTTACGGCTACACCTTC. Translation gives CASSFGSPYGYTF.

This clonotype has ten or more counts. The chain recombines TRBV12-3 or TRBV12-4 with TRBJ2-7; TRBD2 might be the D (5 bases). The CDR3 is 13 residues long. The germline V and J ends were trimmed by 6 bases and 3 bases, with 12 bases remaining between them. Written as DNA, the CDR3 is TGTGCCAGCAGCACCGGACTGAACTACGAGCAGTACTTC. Its translation is CASSTGLNYEQYF.

This clonotype appeared many times. The rearrangement links TRBV12-3 or TRBV12-4 to TRBJ2-5; a possible D gene is TRBD2 (6 bases). The V end was cut by 5 bases, the J end by 5 bases, with 18 bases between. This CDR3 is 15 amino acids long. Written as DNA, the CDR3 is TGTGCCAGCAGTCCCCGGACTAACCGGGACGAGACCCAGTACTTC. Its protein product is CASSPRTNRDETQYF.

Ten or more counts support this clonotype. V is TRBV20-1 and J is TRBJ1-2; D remains unclear. CDR3 length: 14 residues. V shed 0 bases and J shed 4 bases, with 12 bases lying between them. Looked up from germline, CDR1 is DFQATT and CDR2 is SNEGSKA (reference sequence). The CDR3, as DNA: TGCAGTGCTAGAGATGAGATCGGGGTCTATGGCTACACCTTC. Translating gives CSARDEIGVYGYTF.

The V and J genes are TRBV15 and TRBJ2-5; TRBD2 aligns across 15 bases. From germline, CDR1 is LNHNV and CDR2 YYDKDF (reference sequence). The CDR3 sequence is 14 residues long. Trimming at V came to 9 bases and at J to 4 bases, leaving 3 bases not matched to a gene. DNA for the CDR3: TGTGCCACTGGGACTAGCGGGAGGAGAGAGACCCAGTACTTC. This encodes CATGTSGRRETQYF. The whole variable domain, filled in from reference TRBV15 and TRBJ2-5, reads DAMVIQNPRYQVTQFGKPVTLSCSQTLNHNVMYWYQQKSSQAPKLLFHYYDKDFNNEADTPDNFQSRRPNTSFCFLDIRSPGLGDTAMYLCATGTSGRRETQYFGPGTRLLVL.

A remark on this clonotype: One end of the junction does not line up with germline, which may come from a read error. The CDR3 here is CASSFDGNQQVF. The CDR3 coding sequence is TGTGCCAGCAGCTTCGACGGGAACCAGCAGGTCTTT. The chain combines TRBV27 with TRBJ1-1; D is ambiguous. The CDR3 is 12 amino acids. Looked up from germline, CDR1 is MNHEY and CDR2 is SMNVEV (reference sequence).

This clonotype showed up many times. J is TRBJ2-3 and V is TRBV6-1; 7 bases fit TRBD2. V lost 5 bases and J lost 0; bases outside the gene matches: 2. Germline loops: CDR1 MNHNS, CDR2 SASEGT. The CDR3 loop spans 14 amino acids. CDR3 in amino acids: CASSLAESTDTQYF. CDR3 nucleotides: TGTGCCAGCAGTCTAGCGGAAAGCACAGATACGCAGTATTTT.

In DNA, the CDR3 is TGTGCCAGCAGCTTAGGTTTACTAGAGCGGCCCTACGAGCAGTACTTC. It translates to CASSLGLLERPYEQYF. J is TRBJ2-7 and V is TRBV7-2, with D perhaps matching TRBD2 (5 bases). CDR1 is SGHTA, CDR2 FQGNSA, per germline. This CDR3 contains 16 residues. V lost 1 base to trimming and J lost 2 bases, with 15 bases between them.

There are many counts of this clonotype. This chain joins TRBV21-1 and TRBJ2-6. TRBV21-1 is described as a pseudogene. This CDR3 has 17 amino acids. CDR3 nucleotide sequence: TGTGCCAGCAGCAAAGATGCAGGGAGCTCTGGGGCCAACGTCCTGACTTTC. Protein: CASSKDAGSSGANVLTF.

The CDR3 nucleotides read TGTGCCAGCAGCACCCCGGGACAAAAAGGGACCACAGATACGCAGTATTTT. Protein sequence: CASSTPGQKGTTDTQYF. This chain uses TRBV7-9 with TRBJ2-3; possibly TRBD1 for D (6 bases). The CDR3 runs to 17 residues. Germline CDR1 SEHNR, CDR2 FQNEAQ (reference sequence). Trimming took 5 bases from V and 2 from J, leaving 20 bases between them.

As concerns this clonotype: One base away lies a much larger clone, so this may be a sequencing read error. The chain has TRBV25-1 and TRBJ2-1; 7 bases are shared with TRBD1. The V gene's germline CDR1 is MGHDK and CDR2 SYGVNS. The CDR3 spans 13 residues. V was clipped by 5 bases and J by 4 bases; unmatched bases: 2. CDR3 protein: CASSRTGYNEQFF. The CDR3 bases are TGTGCCAGCAGTCGGACAGGTTACAATGAGCAGTTCTTC. Combining the CDR3 with reference TRBV25-1 and TRBJ2-1 gives the whole variable domain EADIYQTPRYLVIGTGKKITLECSQTMGHDKMYWYQQDPGMELHLIHYSYGVNSTEKGDLSSESTVSRIRTEHFPLTLESARPSHTSQYLCASSRTGYNEQFFGPGTRLTVL.

Only a few counts were recorded for this clonotype. This may come from a read error, since a much larger clone is one base off. The rearrangement uses TRBV6-1 and TRBJ2-7; TRBD1 is a possible D gene (6 bases). The CDR3 covers 12 residues. Germline V gene sequence: CDR1 MNHNS, CDR2 SASEGT. Trimming cost V 7 bases and J 3 bases, with 10 bases left between them. The CDR3 DNA reads TGTGCCAGCACCCCAGGGGTCTACGAGCAGTACTTC. It is translated as CASTPGVYEQYF.

This clonotype was found a few times. The chain recombines TRBV6-4 with TRBJ2-2; 12 nucleotides agree with TRBD2. The germline CDR1 and CDR2 sequences are MRHNA and SNTAGT. The CDR3 runs 16 residues. The trim removed 3 bases at V and 5 bases at J, leaving 4 bases unmatched. CDR3 residues: CASSDRTSGETGELFF. Here the CDR3 DNA reads TGTGCCAGCAGTGATCGGACTAGCGGGGAAACCGGGGAGCTGTTTTTT.

The J gene is TRBJ1-2, the V gene TRBV15; no firm D call. In germline, CDR1 is LNHNV, CDR2 YYDKDF (reference sequence). V was trimmed by 3 bases and J by 3 bases, leaving 11 bases between them. The CDR3 sequence is 14 residues long. CDR3: CATSSIGDYYGYTF. CDR3 nucleotide sequence: TGTGCCACCAGCAGCATTGGGGATTACTATGGCTACACCTTC.

This clonotype was seen a few times. The CDR3 region has the DNA TGCGCCAGCAGCCAAGCCCGGGGCTCCTACGAGCAGTACTTC. It is translated as CASSQARGSYEQYF. This chain connects TRBV4-1 to TRBJ2-7; tentative D call: TRBD2 (5 bases). CDR1 MGHRA and CDR2 YSYEKL come from the germline V gene. This CDR3 is built from 14 residues. V dropped 1 base and J dropped 0 bases, with 7 bases sitting between them.

This clonotype was found many times. The chain joins TRBV3-1 to TRBJ1-6, with TRBD1 matching over 8 bases. This CDR3 has 12 amino acids. The germline gives CDR1 LGHDT, CDR2 YNNKEL (reference sequence). V was pared by 1 base and J by 17 bases, with 4 bases of the junction left unmatched. The CDR3 reads CASSQGTGIVHF. Written as DNA, the CDR3 is TGTGCCAGCAGCCAAGGGACAGGGATCGTCCACTTT.

This clonotype was seen more than once but under ten times. The CDR3 bases are TGCAGCGTTGTAGACATCCGCTCCTACGAGCAGTACTTC. As protein: CSVVDIRSYEQYF. V usage is TRBV29-1 and J usage is TRBJ2-7; D gene uncertain. Germline values: CDR1 SQVTM, CDR2 ANQGSEA. The CDR3 sequence is 13 residues long. The V gene lost 4 bases and the J gene lost 0 bases, with 10 bases spanning the gap.

This clonotype appeared many times. The chain has TRBV7-9 and TRBJ1-1; 8 positions agree with TRBD1. Looked up from germline, CDR1 is SEHNR and CDR2 is FQNEAQ (reference sequence). V dropped 4 bases and J dropped 4; count of bases not matched to a gene: 5. CDR3 length equals 14 residues. This CDR3 reads CASSSGDRPTEAFF. In nucleotides, the CDR3 is TGTGCCAGCAGCTCAGGGGACAGGCCCACTGAAGCTTTCTTT. Full variable domain (missing parts from reference TRBV7-9 and TRBJ1-1): DTGVSQNPRHKITKRGQNVTFRCDPISEHNRLYWYRQTLGQGPEFLTYFQNEAQLEKSRLLSDRFSAERPKGSFSTLEIQRTEQGDSAMYLCASSSGDRPTEAFFGQGTRLTVV.

The chain is built from TRBV7-9 and TRBJ1-4; the D is unclear. Germline V gene data show CDR1 as SEHNR and CDR2 as FQNEAQ (reference sequence). V was cut by 7 bases and J by 8 bases, with 11 bases left in between. CDR3 size: 12 residues. The chain's CDR3 is CASTRLGEKLFF. CDR3 DNA: TGTGCCAGCACTCGATTGGGGGAAAAACTGTTTTTT.

At least ten counts were recorded for this clonotype. V is TRBV10-3 and J is TRBJ2-4, with D possibly matching TRBD1 (6 bases). This CDR3 spans 15 amino acids. From germline, CDR1 is ENHRY and CDR2 SYGVKD. Trimming pared 2 bases from V and 4 bases from J, leaving 12 bases between. DNA for the CDR3: TGTGCCATCAGTGAGGACAGGCAGGGGAAAAACATTCAGTACTTC. This translates into CAISEDRQGKNIQYF.

This clonotype has a count of ten or more. The chain joins TRBV7-9 to TRBJ1-2; the D is unclear. V was clipped by 5 bases and J by 4 bases, with 11 bases between them. This CDR3 is built from 13 residues. The germline V gene has CDR1 SEHNR and CDR2 FQNEAQ (reference sequence). The CDR3 DNA is TGTGCCAGCAGCCCTTTGGTGTTCTATGGCTACACCTTC. It yields the protein CASSPLVFYGYTF. Variable domain in full (rest from reference TRBV7-9 and TRBJ1-2): DTGVSQNPRHKITKRGQNVTFRCDPISEHNRLYWYRQTLGQGPEFLTYFQNEAQLEKSRLLSDRFSAERPKGSFSTLEIQRTEQGDSAMYLCASSPLVFYGYTFGSGTRLTVV.

This clonotype has a count of ten or more. This rearrangement joins TRBV7-9 to TRBJ1-2; D gene unclear. CDR3 size: 12 residues. V lost 2 bases and J lost 6, with 7 bases in between. Per the germline V gene, CDR1 is SEHNR and CDR2 is FQNEAQ (reference sequence). Here the CDR3 reads CASSLPGDGYTF. The CDR3 DNA follows: TGTGCCAGCAGCTTACCAGGAGATGGCTACACCTTC.

This clonotype was observed a handful of times. This chain connects TRBV9 to TRBJ2-7, with TRBD2 matching 8 bases. J lost 5 bases, V lost 3 bases, and 10 bases had no gene match. The CDR3 runs to 15 residues. CDR1 and CDR2 (germline): SGDLS, YYNGEE. CDR3 residues: CASSAGTTGGDEQYF. The CDR3 bases are TGTGCCAGCAGCGCCGGGACTACCGGGGGGGACGAGCAGTACTTC.